These 3 T cell receptor beta chains came from one sample sequenced in a study of T-cell memory formation after mild COVID-19. One entry per CDR3 protein results from TCRdb running MiXCR on the 5' RACE reads. The profile shows just under 550,000 distinct CDR3 sequences, around 21% of them singletons. Material: PBMCs or a T cell subset sorted from them (not recorded which). Receptors were obtained from an adult woman who had mild COVID-19 (a few samples of this study predate the infection). Cell type and time point are not known.

The DNA for the CDR3 is TGTGCCAGCAGCCCGACAGGAGGTGGCGGCTACACCTTC. Translated: CASSPTGGGGYTF. This sequence joins TRBV7-3 and TRBJ1-2; perhaps TRBD1 as D (6 bases). This CDR3 contains 13 residues. V was trimmed by 5 bases and J by 8 bases, leaving 15 bases between them. Germline V gene lookup returns CDR1 SGHTA and CDR2 FQGTGA.

The gene calls are TRBV7-2 and TRBJ1-2; TRBD1 might be the D (5 bases). Trimming shortened V by 3 bases and J by 1 base, and 15 bases separated the two germline ends. The CDR3 is 16 residues long. Looked up from germline, CDR1 is SGHTA and CDR2 is FQGNSA. CDR3 sequence: CASSFLVGALNYGYTF. As DNA, the CDR3 is TGTGCCAGCAGCTTTCTTGTTGGGGCCCTTAACTATGGCTACACCTTC.

This chain links TRBV30 with TRBJ2-1, with 10 bases lining up with TRBD1. This CDR3 is built from 16 residues. The germline V gene encodes CDR1 GTSNPN and CDR2 SVGIG (reference sequence). V dropped 5 bases and J dropped 0; count of bases not matched to a gene: 7. Written as DNA, the CDR3 is TGTGCCTGGGGACAGGGGGTACTGAGCTCCTACAATGAGCAGTTCTTC. Translation gives CAWGQGVLSSYNEQFF.